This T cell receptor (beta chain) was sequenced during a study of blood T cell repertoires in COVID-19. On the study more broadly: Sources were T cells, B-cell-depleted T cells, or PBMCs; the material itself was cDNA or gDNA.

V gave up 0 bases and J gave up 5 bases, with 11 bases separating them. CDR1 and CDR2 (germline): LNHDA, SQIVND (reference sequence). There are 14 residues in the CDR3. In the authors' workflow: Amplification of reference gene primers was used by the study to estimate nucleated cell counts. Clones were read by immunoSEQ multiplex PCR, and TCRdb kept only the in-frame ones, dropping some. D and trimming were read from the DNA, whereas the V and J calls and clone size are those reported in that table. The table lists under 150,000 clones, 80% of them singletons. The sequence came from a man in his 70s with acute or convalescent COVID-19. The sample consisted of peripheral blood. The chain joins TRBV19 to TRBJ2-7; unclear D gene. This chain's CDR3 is CASSIDRQAHEQYF. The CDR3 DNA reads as TGTGCCAGTAGTATAGATAGGCAGGCCCACGAGCAGTACTTC.